What follows is one T cell receptor (beta chain) and its context. What it binds is not known. The junction differs from germline at one of its ends, possibly a read error. The sample originates from a study of tumor-infiltrating lymphocytes in primary liver carcinoma. Investigators took RNA and DNA out together from 20-30 mg of unsorted bulk tissue. No patient had received treatment, and all had chronic HBV infection. Samples came from superior, inferior, lateral poles and tumor centre. All tumor specimens exceeded 90% viable tumor cells. The CDR3 is 12 amino acids. In germline, CDR1 is SQVTM, CDR2 ANQGSEA. Starting from 450 to 500 ng of total RNA, TCR beta cDNA was produced with a primer in the constant region. Modified slightly, ARM-PCR produced TCR beta libraries over three nested multiplex PCR rounds. With TRBV1-TRBV30 forward primers and a C-beta reverse primer, the first two PCR rounds were run for roughly 10 cycles each. TCRdb redid the calling of the multiplex PCR reads with MiXCR, one entry per CDR3 protein. The sample yields more than 70,000 distinct CDR3 sequences, around 70% seen once.

Notes on the study in general: It was tumor-adjacent and tumor-blood pairs that overlapped less than tumor region pairs did.

The sample taken for sequencing was liver tumor tissue from sampling region 1. Documented subset: tumor region T1, superior pole. The chain recombines TRBV29-1 with TRBJ2-7, with TRBD1 as a possible D gene (7 bases). This receptor was identified in a man aged 40-55 years with primary liver carcinoma and hepatitis B virus infection. In DNA, the CDR3 is TGCAGCGCCCGAGGGGGCGGGGACGACCAGTACTTC. This sequence encodes CSARGGGDDQYF.